This T cell receptor beta chain was sequenced for a study of regulatory T cells in long-lasting Graves disease. As to time point: newly diagnosed GD, antithyroid drugs for less than 3 months. PBMCs were the source of the RNA used for TCR sequencing. An endocrinology department in Xi'an, China, recruited the patients. Blood from the periphery, 8.5 to 9 milliliters in all, was drawn into EDTA tubes. Germline V CDR1 and CDR2: LNHDA, SQIVND (reference sequence). This CDR3 is built from 15 residues. Trimming took 3 bases from V and 3 from J, leaving 12 bases between them. With iRepertoire HTBI primers and Arm-PCR of CDR3 regions, TCR beta libraries were built. Per the original methods: Taken together, the samples had around 66 TRBV and roughly 14 TRBJ segments identified. Each CDR3 protein gets one entry after TCRdb re-called the multiplex PCR reads with MiXCR. These V and J calls derive from TCRdb rather than the authors' analysis. This table holds around 420,000 distinct CDR3 sequences, about 14% found once.

Here the sequenced sample was peripheral blood mononuclear cells (PBMCs), taken at new diagnosis, from a patient treated with antithyroid drugs. The receptor was isolated from a female donor with Graves disease. The chain has TRBV19 and TRBJ1-5; D gene uncertain. The CDR3 reads CASSIYRSHNQPQHF. The CDR3, as DNA: TGTGCCAGTAGTATTTACAGAAGCCACAATCAGCCCCAGCATTTT.